The clone carrying this T cell receptor (beta chain) was found once. Per the original methods: Amplification of reference gene primers provided the estimated nucleated cell counts. Sequenced by immunoSEQ multiplex PCR; TCRdb stores in-frame clones only, minus some. The V and J calls and clone size come from that table; D and trimming were worked out from the DNA. Among some 90,000 clones listed, roughly nine tenths were seen once. The source of the sample is a study of blood T cell repertoires in COVID-19. Study in general: Specimens from acute and convalescent COVID-19 originated in the United States, Italy and Spain. Nucleic acid was either cDNA or gDNA, and it came from T cells, B-cell-depleted T cells, or PBMCs.

The germline gives CDR1 SGHDN, CDR2 FVKESK. CDR3 length: 13 residues. The ends were cut back, 0 bases at V and 9 bases at J, with 12 bases in the middle. Sequencing input: peripheral blood. The sequence derives from a woman of 80 years or more with active COVID-19. The chain couples TRBV14 to TRBJ2-7; D is undetermined. CDR3 sequence: CASSQDASTGQYF. The CDR3 bases are TGTGCCAGCAGCCAAGATGCGTCTACCGGGCAGTACTTC.